The following is a T cell receptor beta chain sequence with its context. Germline values: CDR1 SGHTS, CDR2 YDEGEE. The CDR3 runs to 13 residues. V lost 3 bases and J 0 bases, leaving 5 bases between the germline ends. Libraries were prepared by immunoSEQ multiplex PCR; TCRdb keeps only in-frame clonotypes and omits some of them. The table shows some 2,400,000 clones, with 90% to 97% occurring only once. The data originate from a study of shared clonotypes between healthy human individuals. Study-level background: Participating donors consisted of a couple of women and a few men aged 18 to 49.

The receptor was derived from a man in his late teens or twenties in good health. The J gene is TRBJ2-3, the V gene TRBV5-8; D remains ambiguous. Input material: naive CD4+ T cells sorted from blood. As for subset: CD45RA+ positively selected. The CDR3: CASSWDSTDTQYF. CDR3 sequence (DNA): TGTGCCAGCAGCTGGGATAGCACAGATACGCAGTATTTT.